This T cell receptor (beta chain) derives from a study of Tregs in tolerant kidney transplant recipients. Recipients received nonmyeloablative bone marrow transplants from related graft donors, with transient mixed chimerism. Thawed PBMCs were FACS-sorted into unstimulated CD4+CD25+CD127- regulatory T cells, CD4+CD25- non-regulatory cells, CD4 and CD8 cells. V was clipped by 0 bases and J by 5 bases; unmatched bases: 3. Germline CDR1 is MNHNY and CDR2 is SVGAGI (reference sequence). The CDR3 consists of 14 residues. Clones were sequenced by immunoSEQ multiplex PCR, and TCRdb holds only the in-frame ones, with some missing. The sample includes about 52,000 clones, about 90% of them seen just once. Study-wide findings and caveats: For some patients, primers changed over time, blocking nucleotide-level comparison. Tregs expanded with activated donor B cells seemed most donor-specific. This study did not directly address biological reproducibility.

A remark on this clone: The antigen is undetermined.

The V and J genes are TRBV6-6 and TRBJ2-5; 7 bases agree with TRBD1. The sample consisted of CD8+ T cells from blood (PBMCs), taken 24 months after the transplant. The origin of this receptor is a human patient who received a combined kidney and bone marrow transplant. The graft donor may account for some of the T cells. CDR3 DNA: TGTGCCAGCAGTTACTCACAGGGGTTGGAGACCCAGTACTTC. Protein: CASSYSQGLETQYF.